This T cell receptor beta chain was sequenced during a study of identical twins. Findings and limits, study-wide: Out-of-frame alpha sequences that twins shared showed excess low generation probability.

Each CDR3 protein is one row after TCRdb ran MiXCR on the 5' RACE reads. The sample lists some 500,000 distinct CDR3 sequences; 14% were seen once. V was trimmed by 5 bases and J by 0 bases, leaving 15 bases between them. Germline assignment: CDR1 KGHDR and CDR2 SFDVKD. CDR3 size: 16 residues. Of note for this clonotype: The antigen is undetermined.

The same sample was also studied in work on yellow fever vaccine responses in identical twins.

This sequence was found in a woman in her late teens or twenties in good health. Sequencing was carried out using CD4+ T cells sorted from blood. V and J are TRBV24-1 and TRBJ1-2; TRBD1 might be the D (5 bases). CDR3 DNA: TGTGCCACCAGTGGGCCAGTCAGGGAATCTAACTATGGCTACACCTTC. Its protein product is CATSGPVRESNYGYTF.